Below, one TCR beta chain is given with its context. This sample is drawn from a study of blood T cell repertoires in COVID-19. Turning to the study itself: The United States, Italy and Spain were the sources of the acute and convalescent COVID-19 samples. The cDNA or gDNA used as material had been derived from T cells, B-cell-depleted T cells, or PBMCs.

As originally analysed: Estimation of nucleated cell counts relied on the amplification of reference gene primers. The method was immunoSEQ multiplex PCR; TCRdb's version includes in-frame clones alone and lacks a portion of them. The V and J calls and clone size are taken from that table; D and trimming were inferred from the DNA. Of roughly 70,000 clones listed, 75% to 90% are singletons. This CDR3 comprises 16 residues. Trimming stripped 3 bases from V and 7 bases from J, with 21 bases between. The germline CDR1 and CDR2 sequences are SGHTA and FQGTGA. This sequence originates from a man in his sixties or seventies who had recovered from COVID-19. The chain links TRBV7-3 to TRBJ1-2, with D possibly matching TRBD1 (5 bases). What was sequenced was peripheral blood. In nucleotides, the CDR3 is TGTGCCAGCAGCTTTAGTCCCAGGGCGGGATCTTCTGGCTACACCTTC. Amino acids: CASSFSPRAGSSGYTF.